This TCR beta chain was sequenced in a study of shared clonotypes between healthy human individuals. Germline CDR1 LGHNA, CDR2 YNFKEQ. The V and J ends lost 1 base and 3 bases respectively, with 7 bases between them. This CDR3 contains 14 residues. Libraries were prepared by immunoSEQ multiplex PCR; TCRdb keeps only in-frame clonotypes and omits some of them. The sample shows about 2.3 million clones, just under 95% of them seen only once. The material sequenced was naive CD4+ T cells from PBMCs. Indicated subset: CD45RA+ positively selected. The origin of this receptor is a man aged 18 to 30 in good health. Some clones in this sample may be carry-over from other donors' samples. The J gene is TRBJ2-1, the V gene TRBV4-2, with no clear D. The CDR3 nucleotides are TGTGCCAGCAGCCAAGGTTACAGCTACAATGAGCAGTTCTTC. Amino acids: CASSQGYSYNEQFF.